Below, 21 T cell receptor beta chains from the same sample are listed, as sequenced in a study of blood T cell repertoires in COVID-19. Generated by immunoSEQ multiplex PCR, the TCRdb table keeps only in-frame clones and is missing some. The table records under 250,000 clones, 65% to 85% of them present only once. The specimen was PBMCs or T cells enriched from blood (not recorded which). These receptors were obtained from a man aged 30 to 45 with acute COVID-19.

The table lists this clone with a count of one. The chain recombines TRBV7-7 with TRBJ2-3; TRBD2 matches 8 bases. Losses at the gene ends were 4 bases for V and 5 bases for J; bases not matched to a gene: 8. CDR3 size: 15 residues. Looked up from germline, CDR1 is SSHAT and CDR2 is FNYEAQ (reference sequence). The CDR3 nucleotides are TGTGCCAGCAGCTCCTCGGGGGGGCCGGGAGATACGCAGTATTTT. Protein product: CASSSSGGPGDTQYF.

This clone was seen many times. V gene TRBV14 combines with J gene TRBJ2-3; D gene ambiguous. This CDR3 region has 12 residues. CDR1 is SGHDN, CDR2 FVKESK, per germline. Trimming pared 1 base from V and 4 bases from J, leaving 3 bases between. The CDR3 DNA reads as TGTGCCAGCAGCCAAGTAGCAGATACGCAGTATTTT. It translates to CASSQVADTQYF.

The chain links TRBV11-2 to TRBJ1-3; D gene uncertain. CDR1 and CDR2 (germline): SGHAT, FQNNGV. CDR3 length: 13 residues. Trimming took 1 base from V and 4 from J, leaving 5 bases between them. The CDR3 DNA reads as TGTGCCAGCAGCTTAGGGGAGGGAAACACCATATATTTT. Protein product: CASSLGEGNTIYF.

The table lists this clone with a count of one. J is TRBJ2-2 and V is TRBV6-5; perhaps TRBD1 as D (6 bases). Looked up from germline, CDR1 is MNHEY and CDR2 is SVGAGI. The CDR3 consists of 14 residues. V lost 7 bases and J lost 0, with 9 bases in between. The CDR3 spells CASIRQANTGELFF. The CDR3 DNA follows: TGTGCCAGCATCCGACAGGCGAACACCGGGGAGCTGTTTTTT.

The V and J genes are TRBV9 and TRBJ1-2; D perhaps matches TRBD1 (5 bases). The CDR3 is made up of 17 amino acids. The V end was cut by 0 bases, the J end by 2 bases, with 17 bases between. Germline values: CDR1 SGDLS, CDR2 YYNGEE. In nucleotides, the CDR3 is TGTGCCAGCAGCGTAGAGGTGACAGTCACCAAAAACTATGGCTACACCTTC. Translation gives CASSVEVTVTKNYGYTF.

The gene calls are TRBV19 and TRBJ1-2; possibly TRBD1 for D (5 bases). Trimming pared 2 bases from V and 1 base from J, leaving 14 bases between. CDR3 length equals 16 residues. Germline-derived CDR1 and CDR2 are LNHDA and SQIVND (reference sequence). The CDR3 DNA is TGTGCCAGTAGTATAAAGGGGAACGCCTTTAACTATGGCTACACCTTC. Its translation: CASSIKGNAFNYGYTF.

J is TRBJ1-6 and V is TRBV15; 9 bases map to TRBD1. This CDR3 has 17 residues. Germline CDR1 is LNHNV and CDR2 is YYDKDF (reference sequence). The V and J ends lost 6 bases and 7 bases, in that order; junction bases with no gene match: 13. This chain's CDR3 is CATRAGPGTGHNSPLHF. The DNA of the CDR3 is TGTGCCACCAGGGCGGGTCCCGGGACAGGGCACAATTCACCCCTCCACTTT.

The V gene is TRBV16, the J gene TRBJ1-2; weak D call: TRBD1 (5 bases). The germline V and J ends were trimmed by 0 bases and 7 bases, with 6 bases remaining between them. Germline V CDR1 and CDR2: KGHSY, FQNENV. The CDR3 is 12 residues long. CDR3 coding DNA: TGTGCCAGCAGCCAATCCAGGGTTGGCTACACCTTC. Its translation: CASSQSRVGYTF.

Details on this clone: The junction shows a germline mismatch at one end, possibly a read error. This chain connects TRBV9 to TRBJ2-6, with D perhaps TRBD2 (6 bases). In germline, CDR1 is SGDLS, CDR2 YYNGEE. This CDR3 has 14 amino acids. CDR3 sequence: CASSGHPGVNVLTF. CDR3 in DNA: TGTGCCAGCAGCGGCCACCCGGGGGTCAACGTCCTGACTTTC. Using reference TRBV9 and TRBJ2-6 for the parts outside the CDR3, the full variable domain is DSGVTQTPKHLITATGQRVTLRCSPRSGDLSVYWYQQSLDQGLQFLIQYYNGEERAKGNILERFSAQQFPDLHSELNLSSLELGDSALYFCASSGHPGVNVLTFGAGSRLTVL.

V usage is TRBV5-4 and J usage is TRBJ2-3; TRBD2 matches at 8 bases. The V gene's germline CDR1 is SGHNT and CDR2 YYREEE (reference sequence). The CDR3 contains 13 residues. The J segment lost 1 base and the V segment lost 7 bases, leaving 2 bases of the junction unmatched. The CDR3: CASSGGGTDTQYF. The CDR3 DNA is TGTGCCAGCTCGGGGGGGGGCACAGATACGCAGTATTTT.

Worth noting for this clone: Mismatch with germline at one junction end may stem from a read error. The chain uses TRBV29-1 and TRBJ1-1, with TRBD1 matching over 7 bases. This CDR3 spans 12 amino acids. Looked up from germline, CDR1 is SQVTM and CDR2 is ANQGSEA. This chain's CDR3 is CSIDRAVTEAFF. Written as DNA, the CDR3 is TGCAGCATTGACAGGGCAGTCACTGAAGCTTTCTTT. The full variable domain, completed using reference TRBV29-1 and TRBJ1-1, is SAVISQKPSRDICQRGTSLTIQCQVDSQVTMMFWYRQQPGQSLTLIATANQGSEATYESGFVIDKFPISRPNLTFSTLTVSNMSPEDSSIYLCSIDRAVTEAFFGQGTRLTVV.

This clone was counted only a few times. J is TRBJ2-3 and V is TRBV3-1 (or the pseudogene TRBV3-2); 8 bases are a match to TRBD2. V shed 4 bases, J shed 2 bases, and the junction held 5 bases outside the gene matches. The CDR3 extends over 15 amino acids. CDR1 is LGHDT and CDR2 is YNNKEL in the germline V gene (reference sequence). Here the CDR3 DNA reads TGTGCCAGCAGCCCCGGGGGGGCCGACACAGATACGCAGTATTTT. Translating it yields CASSPGGADTDTQYF.

J is TRBJ1-1 and V is TRBV5-1, with D possibly matching TRBD1 (5 bases). V lost 4 bases, J lost 6 bases, and 16 bases lay in between. This CDR3 has 14 amino acids. Germline CDR1 reads SGHRS; CDR2 reads YFSETQ. This CDR3 is CASSQTQGLAEAFF. The CDR3 DNA reads as TGCGCCAGCAGCCAAACTCAGGGACTCGCTGAAGCTTTCTTT.

V and J are TRBV9 and TRBJ2-1; D is perhaps TRBD2 (5 bases). Germline loops: CDR1 SGDLS, CDR2 YYNGEE. This CDR3 comprises 17 residues. The germline V and J ends were trimmed by 3 bases and 0 bases, with 16 bases remaining between them. The CDR3 sequence is CASSAESGSSSYNEQFF. Here the CDR3 DNA reads TGTGCCAGCAGCGCGGAGAGCGGATCAAGCTCCTACAATGAGCAGTTCTTC.

This chain links TRBV12-3 or TRBV12-4 with TRBJ1-2; no firm D call. The CDR3 spans 12 residues. V was trimmed by 1 base and J by 8 bases, leaving 8 bases between them. CDR3 nucleotide sequence: TGTGCCAGCAGTTTAGGAACTTGGGGCTACACCTTC. It is translated as CASSLGTWGYTF.

CDR3 DNA: TGTGCCAGCAGTGTCGGGGTAACAACAGATACGCAGTATTTT. Amino acid sequence: CASSVGVTTDTQYF. V usage is TRBV27 and J usage is TRBJ2-3, with a weak D call TRBD2 (5 bases). In germline, CDR1 is MNHEY, CDR2 SMNVEV (reference sequence). The CDR3 totals 14 residues. V was trimmed by 5 bases and J by 3 bases, leaving 12 bases between them.

This rearrangement joins TRBV27 to TRBJ1-6; D is ambiguous. V lost 6 bases and J 4 bases, leaving 16 bases between the germline ends. Germline V lookup: CDR1 MNHEY, CDR2 SMNVEV (reference sequence). The CDR3 loop spans 16 amino acids. Here the CDR3 reads CASSLSGTAYNSPLHF. CDR3 in DNA: TGTGCCAGCAGCCTCTCCGGAACAGCATATAATTCACCCCTCCACTTT.

This chain connects TRBV14 to TRBJ2-5; the D gene is possibly TRBD1 (5 bases). V was trimmed by 2 bases and J by 5 bases, leaving 12 bases between them. This CDR3 has 14 residues. The germline CDR1 and CDR2 sequences are SGHDN and FVKESK. The CDR3 DNA is TGTGCCAGCAGCCAACAAGACAGATGGGAGACCCAGTACTTC. This encodes CASSQQDRWETQYF.

The rearrangement joins TRBV7-2 to TRBJ2-3; 8 nucleotides match TRBD2. The germline V gene has CDR1 SGHTA and CDR2 FQGNSA. The CDR3 runs 15 residues. V shed 4 bases and J 3 bases; nucleotides not matched to a gene: 6. The CDR3 here is CASSSGTRGTDTQYF. CDR3 coding DNA: TGTGCCAGCAGCTCCGGGACTAGGGGGACAGATACGCAGTATTTT.

This clone has just a few counts. The rearrangement uses TRBV2 and TRBJ1-2; D is possibly TRBD1 (5 bases). Trimming left V 6 bases short and J 4 bases short, with 12 bases between. The CDR3 consists of 13 residues. Germline CDR1 SNHLY, CDR2 FYNNEI. Here the CDR3 reads CASRETDLYGYTF. The CDR3 DNA reads as TGTGCCAGCAGGGAGACAGACCTCTATGGCTACACCTTC.

This chain joins TRBV19 and TRBJ1-2, with 8 bases lining up with TRBD1. The trim removed 5 bases at V and 4 bases at J, leaving 6 bases unmatched. In germline, CDR1 is LNHDA, CDR2 SQIVND (reference sequence). The CDR3 consists of 14 residues. The CDR3 protein is CASSLQGEGYGYTF. The CDR3 nucleotides read TGTGCCAGTAGTCTACAGGGGGAAGGCTATGGCTACACCTTC.